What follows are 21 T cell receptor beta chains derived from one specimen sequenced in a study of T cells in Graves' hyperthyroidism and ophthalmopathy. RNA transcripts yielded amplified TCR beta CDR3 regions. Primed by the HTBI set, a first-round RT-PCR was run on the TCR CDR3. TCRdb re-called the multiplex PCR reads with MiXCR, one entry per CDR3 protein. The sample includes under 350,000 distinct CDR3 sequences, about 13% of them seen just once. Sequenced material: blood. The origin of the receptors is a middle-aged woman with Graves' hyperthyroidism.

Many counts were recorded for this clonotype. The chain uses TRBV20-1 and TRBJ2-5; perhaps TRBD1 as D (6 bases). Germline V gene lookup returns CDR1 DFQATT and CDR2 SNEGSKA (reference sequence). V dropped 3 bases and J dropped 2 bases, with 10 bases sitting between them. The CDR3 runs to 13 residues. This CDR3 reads CSASRTAQETQYF. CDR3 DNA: TGCAGTGCTAGCCGGACAGCTCAAGAGACCCAGTACTTC.

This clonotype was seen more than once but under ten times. The chain's CDR3 is CASSQDTLGATGNTIYF. The CDR3 DNA is TGTGCCAGCAGCCAAGATACTTTGGGGGCGACTGGAAACACCATATATTTT. The V call is TRBV14, the J call TRBJ1-3; tentatively, D is TRBD1 (6 bases). Trimming removed 0 bases from V and 2 bases from J, with 14 bases in between. The CDR3 runs 17 residues. Germline values: CDR1 SGHDN, CDR2 FVKESK.

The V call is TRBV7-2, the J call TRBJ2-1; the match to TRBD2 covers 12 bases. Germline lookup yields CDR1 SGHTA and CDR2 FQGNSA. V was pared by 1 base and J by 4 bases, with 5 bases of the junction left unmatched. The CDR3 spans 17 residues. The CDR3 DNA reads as TGTGCCAGCAGCTTAGTTGGGACTAGCGGGTTATACAATGAGCAGTTCTTC. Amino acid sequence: CASSLVGTSGLYNEQFF.

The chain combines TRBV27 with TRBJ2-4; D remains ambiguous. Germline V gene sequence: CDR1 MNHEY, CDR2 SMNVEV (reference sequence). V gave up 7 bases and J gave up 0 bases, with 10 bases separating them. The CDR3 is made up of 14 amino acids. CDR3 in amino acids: CASTTSQAKNIQYF. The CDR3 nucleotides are TGTGCCAGCACCACGAGTCAAGCCAAAAACATTCAGTACTTC.

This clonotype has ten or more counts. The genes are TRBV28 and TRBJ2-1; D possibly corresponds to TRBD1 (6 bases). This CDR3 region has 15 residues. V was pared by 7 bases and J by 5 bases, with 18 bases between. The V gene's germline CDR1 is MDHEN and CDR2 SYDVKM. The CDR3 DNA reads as TGTGCCAGCACTCCCCGGAACAGGGCACACAATGAGCAGTTCTTC. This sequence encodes CASTPRNRAHNEQFF.

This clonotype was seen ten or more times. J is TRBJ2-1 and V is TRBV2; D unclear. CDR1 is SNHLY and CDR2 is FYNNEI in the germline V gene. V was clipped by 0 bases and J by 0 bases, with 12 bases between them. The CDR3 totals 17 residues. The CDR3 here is CASSEALGESSYNEQFF. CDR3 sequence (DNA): TGTGCCAGCAGTGAAGCGCTAGGAGAATCCTCCTACAATGAGCAGTTCTTC. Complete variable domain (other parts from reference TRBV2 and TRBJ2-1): EPEVTQTPSHQVTQMGQEVILRCVPISNHLYFYWYRQILGQKVEFLVSFYNNEISEKSEIFDDQFSVERPDGSNFTLKIRSTKLEDSAMYFCASSEALGESSYNEQFFGPGTRLTVL.

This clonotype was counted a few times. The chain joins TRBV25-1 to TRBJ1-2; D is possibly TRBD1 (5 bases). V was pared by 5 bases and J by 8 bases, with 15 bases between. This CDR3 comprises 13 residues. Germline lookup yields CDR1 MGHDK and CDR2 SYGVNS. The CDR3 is CASSPGGGRGYTF. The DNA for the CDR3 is TGTGCCAGCAGTCCCGGGGGTGGCAGGGGCTACACCTTC.

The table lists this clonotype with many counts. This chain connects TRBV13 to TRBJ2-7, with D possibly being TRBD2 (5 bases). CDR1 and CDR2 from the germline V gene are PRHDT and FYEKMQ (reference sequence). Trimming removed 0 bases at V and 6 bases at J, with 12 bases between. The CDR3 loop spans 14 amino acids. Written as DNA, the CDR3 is TGTGCCAGCAGCTTAGGAGTACCCGGAGGCGAGCAGTACTTC. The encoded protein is CASSLGVPGGEQYF.

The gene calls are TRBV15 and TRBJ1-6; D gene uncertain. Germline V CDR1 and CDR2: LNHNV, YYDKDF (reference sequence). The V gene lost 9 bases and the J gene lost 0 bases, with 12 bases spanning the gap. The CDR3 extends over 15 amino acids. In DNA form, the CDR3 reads TGTGCCACAGGACCGCGGAGCTCCTATAATTCACCCCTCCACTTT. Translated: CATGPRSSYNSPLHF.

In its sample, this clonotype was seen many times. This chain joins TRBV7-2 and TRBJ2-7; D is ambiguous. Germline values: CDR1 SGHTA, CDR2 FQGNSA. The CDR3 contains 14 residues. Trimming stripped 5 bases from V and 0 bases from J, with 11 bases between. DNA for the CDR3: TGTGCCAGCAGCCCACGGCTCAGCTCCTACGAGCAGTACTTC. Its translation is CASSPRLSSYEQYF.

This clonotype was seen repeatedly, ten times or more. The DNA of the CDR3 is TGTGCCACCTCAACAGGGAGCCCTGAAGCTTTCTTT. As protein: CATSTGSPEAFF. The genes are TRBV10-3 and TRBJ1-1; a weak D match, TRBD1 (6 bases). The germline V gene encodes CDR1 ENHRY and CDR2 SYGVKD. The CDR3 covers 12 residues. Trimming took off 10 bases at V and 6 bases at J, with 15 bases between the two ends.

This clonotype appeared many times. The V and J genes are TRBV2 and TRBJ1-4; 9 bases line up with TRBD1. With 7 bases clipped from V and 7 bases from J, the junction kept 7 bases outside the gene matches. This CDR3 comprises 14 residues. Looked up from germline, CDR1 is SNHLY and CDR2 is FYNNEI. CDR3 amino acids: CASNRGTGIEKLFF. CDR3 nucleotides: TGTGCCAGCAACCGCGGGACAGGGATTGAAAAACTGTTTTTT.

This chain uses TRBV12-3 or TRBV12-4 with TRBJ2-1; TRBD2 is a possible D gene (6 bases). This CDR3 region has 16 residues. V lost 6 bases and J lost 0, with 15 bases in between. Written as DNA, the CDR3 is TGTGCCAGCAGCCGGACTAACGCAAGCTCCTACAATGAGCAGTTCTTC. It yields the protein CASSRTNASSYNEQFF.

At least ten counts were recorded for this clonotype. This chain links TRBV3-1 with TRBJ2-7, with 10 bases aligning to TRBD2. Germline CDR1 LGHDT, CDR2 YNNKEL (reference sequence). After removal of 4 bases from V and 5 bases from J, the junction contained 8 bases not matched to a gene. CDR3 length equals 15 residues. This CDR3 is CASSPPSGSGDEQYF. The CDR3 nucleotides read TGTGCCAGCAGCCCCCCTAGCGGGAGTGGAGACGAGCAGTACTTC.

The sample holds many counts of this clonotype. Written as DNA, the CDR3 is TGTGCCAGTGGGGGGAGGGGGTGGTTGGACACTGAAGCTTTCTTT. It codes for CASGGRGWLDTEAFF. The rearrangement uses TRBV2 and TRBJ1-1; tentative D call: TRBD1 (6 bases). With 9 bases removed from V and 3 bases from J, the gap between germline ends came to 20 bases. Germline CDR1 and CDR2: SNHLY and FYNNEI. This CDR3 comprises 15 residues.

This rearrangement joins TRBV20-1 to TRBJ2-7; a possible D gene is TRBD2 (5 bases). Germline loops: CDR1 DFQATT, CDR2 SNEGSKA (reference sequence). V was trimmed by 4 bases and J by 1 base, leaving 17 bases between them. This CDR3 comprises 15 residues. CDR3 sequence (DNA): TGCAGTGCTATCTCCGGAGGCACAATTTCCTACGAGCAGTACTTC. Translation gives CSAISGGTISYEQYF.

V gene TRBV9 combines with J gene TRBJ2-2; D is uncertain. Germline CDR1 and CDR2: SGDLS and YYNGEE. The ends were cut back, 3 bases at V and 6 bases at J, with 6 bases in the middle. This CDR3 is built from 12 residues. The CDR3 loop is CASSAEAGELFF. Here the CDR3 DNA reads TGTGCCAGCAGCGCTGAGGCCGGGGAGCTGTTTTTT.

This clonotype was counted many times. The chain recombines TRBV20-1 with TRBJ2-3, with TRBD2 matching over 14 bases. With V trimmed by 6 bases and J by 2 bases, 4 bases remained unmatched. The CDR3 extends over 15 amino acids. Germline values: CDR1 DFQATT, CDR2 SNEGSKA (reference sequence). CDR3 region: CSAGTSGSATDTQYF. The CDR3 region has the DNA TGCAGTGCAGGGACTAGCGGGAGTGCCACAGATACGCAGTATTTT.

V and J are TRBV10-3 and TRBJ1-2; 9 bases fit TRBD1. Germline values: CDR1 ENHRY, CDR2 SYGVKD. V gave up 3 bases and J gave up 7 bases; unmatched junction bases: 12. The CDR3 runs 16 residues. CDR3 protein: CAISDEGQGFQRGYTF. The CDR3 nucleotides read TGTGCCATCAGTGACGAGGGACAGGGTTTCCAGCGTGGCTACACCTTC.

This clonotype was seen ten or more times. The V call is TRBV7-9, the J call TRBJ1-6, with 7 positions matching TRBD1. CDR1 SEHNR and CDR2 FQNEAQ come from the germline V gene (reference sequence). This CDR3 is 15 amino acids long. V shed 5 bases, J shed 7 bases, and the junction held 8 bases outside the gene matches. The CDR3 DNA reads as TGTGCCAGCAGCCCCTTGACAGGGAAAAATTCACCCCTCCACTTT. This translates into CASSPLTGKNSPLHF. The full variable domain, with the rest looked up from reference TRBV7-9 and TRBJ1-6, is DTGVSQNPRHKITKRGQNVTFRCDPISEHNRLYWYRQTLGQGPEFLTYFQNEAQLEKSRLLSDRFSAERPKGSFSTLEIQRTEQGDSAMYLCASSPLTGKNSPLHFGNGTRLTVT.

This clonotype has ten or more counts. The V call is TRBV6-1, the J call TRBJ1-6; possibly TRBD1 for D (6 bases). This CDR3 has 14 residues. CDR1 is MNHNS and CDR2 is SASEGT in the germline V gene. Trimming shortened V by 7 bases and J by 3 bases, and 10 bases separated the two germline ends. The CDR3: CASTGASYNSPLHF. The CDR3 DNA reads TGTGCCAGCACGGGGGCGAGCTATAATTCACCCCTCCACTTT.